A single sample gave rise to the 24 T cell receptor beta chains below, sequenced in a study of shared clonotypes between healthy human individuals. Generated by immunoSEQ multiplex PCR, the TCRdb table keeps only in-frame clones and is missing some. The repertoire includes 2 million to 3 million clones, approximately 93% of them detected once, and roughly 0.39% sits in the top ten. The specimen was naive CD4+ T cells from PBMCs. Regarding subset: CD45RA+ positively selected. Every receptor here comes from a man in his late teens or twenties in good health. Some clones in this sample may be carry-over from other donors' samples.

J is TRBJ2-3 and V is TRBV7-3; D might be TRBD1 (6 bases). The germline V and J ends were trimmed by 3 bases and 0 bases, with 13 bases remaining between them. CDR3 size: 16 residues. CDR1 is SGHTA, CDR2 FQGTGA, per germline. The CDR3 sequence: CASSLAGTYSTDTQYF. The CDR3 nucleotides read TGTGCCAGCAGCTTGGCCGGGACATATAGCACAGATACGCAGTATTTT.

Here the CDR3 reads CATTTGGAYEQYF. The DNA for the CDR3 is TGTGCCACCACGACAGGGGGCGCATACGAGCAGTACTTC. The chain employs TRBV28 and TRBJ2-7, with 10 positions matching TRBD1. The V gene end was trimmed by 10 bases and the J gene end by 4 bases; junction bases not matched to a gene: 7. The CDR3 totals 13 residues. CDR1 is MDHEN and CDR2 is SYDVKM in the germline V gene. Combining the CDR3 with reference TRBV28 and TRBJ2-7 gives the whole variable domain DVKVTQSSRYLVKRTGEKVFLECVQDMDHENMFWYRQDPGLGLRLIYFSYDVKMKEKGDIPEGYSVSREKKERFSLILESASTNQTSMYLCATTTGGAYEQYFGPGTRLTVT.

The CDR3 DNA is TGTGCCAGCAGCTTAGCAGGAGGGCCGGATGAGCAGTTCTTC. Encoded protein: CASSLAGGPDEQFF. V is TRBV11-3 and J is TRBJ2-1; D is possibly TRBD2 (6 bases). Germline V gives CDR1 SGHNT, CDR2 YENEEA. The CDR3 runs to 14 residues. V shed 1 base and J shed 8 bases, with 12 bases lying between them.

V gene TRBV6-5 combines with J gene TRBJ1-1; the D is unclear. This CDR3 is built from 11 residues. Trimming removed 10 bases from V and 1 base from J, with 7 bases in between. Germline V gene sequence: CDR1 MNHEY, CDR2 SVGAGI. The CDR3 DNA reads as TGTGCCACCGCCTCGAACACTGAAGCTTTCTTT. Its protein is CATASNTEAFF.

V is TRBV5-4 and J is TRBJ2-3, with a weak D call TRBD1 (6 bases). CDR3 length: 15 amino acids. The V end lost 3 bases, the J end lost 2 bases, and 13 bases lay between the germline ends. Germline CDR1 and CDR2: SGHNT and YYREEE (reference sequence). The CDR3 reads CASSSDRTYTDTQYF. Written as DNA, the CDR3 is TGTGCCAGCAGCTCGGACAGAACCTACACAGATACGCAGTATTTT.

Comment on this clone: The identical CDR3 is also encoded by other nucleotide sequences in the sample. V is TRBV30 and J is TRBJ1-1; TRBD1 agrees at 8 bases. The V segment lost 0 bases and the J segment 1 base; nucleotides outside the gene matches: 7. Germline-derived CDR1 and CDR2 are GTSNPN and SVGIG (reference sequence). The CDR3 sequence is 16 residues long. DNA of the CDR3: TGTGCCTGGAGTGTACTCAGGGGGCGGACGAACACTGAAGCTTTCTTT. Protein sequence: CAWSVLRGRTNTEAFF.

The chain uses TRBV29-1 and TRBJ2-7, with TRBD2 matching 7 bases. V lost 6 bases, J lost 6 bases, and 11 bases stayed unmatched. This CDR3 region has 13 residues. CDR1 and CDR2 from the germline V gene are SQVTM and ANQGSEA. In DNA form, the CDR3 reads TGCAGCGTCATAGGGGCGGGAGCTTTCGAGCAGTACTTC. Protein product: CSVIGAGAFEQYF.

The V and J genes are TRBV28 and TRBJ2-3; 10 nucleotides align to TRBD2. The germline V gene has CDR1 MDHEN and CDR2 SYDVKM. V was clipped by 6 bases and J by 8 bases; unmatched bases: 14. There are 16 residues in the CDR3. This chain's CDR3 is CASSSLAGVEGGTQYF. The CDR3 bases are TGTGCCAGCAGCTCTCTAGCGGGGGTTGAAGGAGGTACGCAGTATTTT.

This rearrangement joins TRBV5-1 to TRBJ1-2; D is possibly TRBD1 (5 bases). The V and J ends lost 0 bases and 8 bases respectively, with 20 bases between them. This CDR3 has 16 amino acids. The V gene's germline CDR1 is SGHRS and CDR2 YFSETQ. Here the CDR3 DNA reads TGCGCCAGCAGCTTGGTCTTGGAGGGGCTTTTGGGAGGCTACACCTTC. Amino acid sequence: CASSLVLEGLLGGYTF.

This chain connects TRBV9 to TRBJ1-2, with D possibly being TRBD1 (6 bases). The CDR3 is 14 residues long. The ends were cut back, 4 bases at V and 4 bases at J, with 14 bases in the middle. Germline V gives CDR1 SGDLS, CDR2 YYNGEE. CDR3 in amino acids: CASSPGGQVYGYTF. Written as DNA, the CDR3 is TGTGCCAGCAGCCCTGGGGGGCAGGTCTATGGCTACACCTTC.

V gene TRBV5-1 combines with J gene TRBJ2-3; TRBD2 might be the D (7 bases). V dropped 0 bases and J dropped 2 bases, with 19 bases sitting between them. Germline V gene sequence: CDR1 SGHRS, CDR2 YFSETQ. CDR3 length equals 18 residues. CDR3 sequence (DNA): TGCGCCAGCAGCTTGGGTGTGACGGGGGGCCTCTACACAGATACGCAGTATTTT. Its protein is CASSLGVTGGLYTDTQYF.

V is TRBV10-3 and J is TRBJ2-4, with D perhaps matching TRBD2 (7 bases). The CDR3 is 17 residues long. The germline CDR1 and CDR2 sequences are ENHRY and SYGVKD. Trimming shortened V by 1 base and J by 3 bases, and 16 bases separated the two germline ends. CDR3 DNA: TGTGCCATCAGTGAGTTCGGTCGGGGGGCTGGCAAAAACATTCAGTACTTC. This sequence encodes CAISEFGRGAGKNIQYF.

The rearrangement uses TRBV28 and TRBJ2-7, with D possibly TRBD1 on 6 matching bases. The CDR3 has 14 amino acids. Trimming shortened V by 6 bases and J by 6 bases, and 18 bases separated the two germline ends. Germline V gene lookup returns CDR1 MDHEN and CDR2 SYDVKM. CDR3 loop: CASRTHRQASEQYF. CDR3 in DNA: TGTGCCAGCAGGACCCACCGACAGGCCTCCGAGCAGTACTTC.

The CDR3 reads CASSHPVGGTSGSYNEQFF. CDR3 DNA: TGTGCCAGCAGCCACCCAGTAGGTGGGACTAGCGGGAGTTACAATGAGCAGTTCTTC. The chain couples TRBV14 to TRBJ2-1; 14 nucleotides line up with TRBD2. V lost 3 bases and J lost 4; bases outside the gene matches: 11. Germline CDR1 reads SGHDN; CDR2 reads FVKESK. CDR3 length equals 19 residues.

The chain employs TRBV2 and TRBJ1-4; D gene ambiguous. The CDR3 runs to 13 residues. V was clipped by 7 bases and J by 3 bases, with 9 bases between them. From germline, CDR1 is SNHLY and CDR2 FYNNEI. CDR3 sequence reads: CASNGQANEKLFF. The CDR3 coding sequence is TGTGCCAGCAATGGGCAGGCTAATGAAAAACTGTTTTTT.

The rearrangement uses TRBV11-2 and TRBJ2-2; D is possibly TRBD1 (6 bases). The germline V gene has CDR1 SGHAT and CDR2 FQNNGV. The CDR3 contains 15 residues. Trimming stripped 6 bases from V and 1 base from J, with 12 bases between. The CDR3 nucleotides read TGTGCCAGCAGAGGGGGACGAGGGAACACCGGGGAGCTGTTTTTT. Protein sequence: CASRGGRGNTGELFF.

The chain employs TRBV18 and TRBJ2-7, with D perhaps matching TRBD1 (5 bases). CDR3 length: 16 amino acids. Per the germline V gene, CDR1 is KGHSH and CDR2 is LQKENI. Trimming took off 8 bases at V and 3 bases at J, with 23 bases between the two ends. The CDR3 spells CASTPSPGVGVYEQYF. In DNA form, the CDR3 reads TGTGCCAGCACCCCTTCACCTGGTGTAGGGGTCTACGAGCAGTACTTC.

The CDR3 is CASSSQGPGYGYTF. The CDR3, as DNA: TGCGCCAGCAGCTCACAGGGGCCTGGGTATGGCTACACCTTC. This chain uses TRBV5-1 with TRBJ1-2; 7 nucleotides agree with TRBD1. The CDR3 has 14 amino acids. The V segment lost 3 bases and the J segment 5 bases; nucleotides outside the gene matches: 7. Per the germline V gene, CDR1 is SGHRS and CDR2 is YFSETQ.

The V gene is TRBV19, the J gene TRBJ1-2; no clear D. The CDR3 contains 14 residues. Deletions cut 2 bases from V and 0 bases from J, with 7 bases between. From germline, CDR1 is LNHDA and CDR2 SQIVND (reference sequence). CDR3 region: CASSIWSTNYGYTF. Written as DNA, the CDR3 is TGTGCCAGTAGTATATGGAGTACTAACTATGGCTACACCTTC.

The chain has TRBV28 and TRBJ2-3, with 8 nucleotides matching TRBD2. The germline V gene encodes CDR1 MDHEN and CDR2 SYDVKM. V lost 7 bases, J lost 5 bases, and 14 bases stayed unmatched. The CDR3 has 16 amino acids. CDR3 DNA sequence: TGTGCCAGCACCTTGGGGGGGGTGACTAGCGTAGATACGCAGTATTTT. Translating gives CASTLGGVTSVDTQYF.

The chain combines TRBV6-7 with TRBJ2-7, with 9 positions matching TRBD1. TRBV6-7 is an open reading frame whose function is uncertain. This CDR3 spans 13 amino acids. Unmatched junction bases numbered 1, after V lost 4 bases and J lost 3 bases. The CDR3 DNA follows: TGTGCCAGCAGTTCGACAGGGGGCTACGAGCAGTACTTC. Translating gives CASSSTGGYEQYF.

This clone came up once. DNA for the CDR3: TGTGCCAGCAGCCTAAATAGCGGGAGTAAGGTCTACGAGCAGTACTTC. Residues: CASSLNSGSKVYEQYF. J is TRBJ2-7 and V is TRBV7-2; 9 bases are a match to TRBD2. In germline, CDR1 is SGHTA, CDR2 FQGNSA. The CDR3 is 16 amino acids. The trim removed 5 bases at V and 3 bases at J, leaving 11 bases unmatched.

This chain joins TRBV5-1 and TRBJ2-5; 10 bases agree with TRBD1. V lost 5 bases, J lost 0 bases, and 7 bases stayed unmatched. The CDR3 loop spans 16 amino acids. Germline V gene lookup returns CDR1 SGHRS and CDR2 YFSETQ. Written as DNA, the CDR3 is TGCGCCAGCAGAACCGGGACAGGGGAGTACCAAGAGACCCAGTACTTC. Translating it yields CASRTGTGEYQETQYF.

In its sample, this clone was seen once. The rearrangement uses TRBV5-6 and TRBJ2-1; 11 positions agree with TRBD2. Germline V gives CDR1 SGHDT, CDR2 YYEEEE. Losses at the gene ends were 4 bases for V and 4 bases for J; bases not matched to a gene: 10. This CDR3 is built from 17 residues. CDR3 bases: TGTGCCAGCAGCCTCCGACTAGCGGGGACCCCTTACAATGAGCAGTTCTTC. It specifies CASSLRLAGTPYNEQFF.